This TCR beta chain was profiled in a study of blood T cell repertoires in COVID-19. Study-level background: The samples span acute and convalescent COVID-19 from the United States, Italy and Spain. Nucleic acid was either cDNA or gDNA, and it came from T cells, B-cell-depleted T cells, or PBMCs.

How the authors handled the data: Estimation of nucleated cell counts was performed using reference gene primer amplification. Data came from immunoSEQ multiplex PCR; TCRdb stores just in-frame clones and leaves some out. Clone size and the V and J calls come from that table; the DNA yielded D and trimming. The sample consists of fewer than 250,000 clones, about 88% of them appearing once. The specimen sequenced was peripheral blood. The TCR was taken from a woman between 40 and 55 years old who had recovered from COVID-19.

In nucleotides, the CDR3 is TGTGCCAGCAGTCCTACCCCCCCTGGGCAGGGGGCGAAATCAGCTTTCTTT. Amino acid sequence: CASSPTPPGQGAKSAFF. The chain couples TRBV7-3 to TRBJ1-1; 8 bases align to TRBD1. V shed 6 bases and J 10 bases; nucleotides not matched to a gene: 22. Germline-derived CDR1 and CDR2 are SGHTA and FQGTGA. The CDR3 has 17 amino acids. Supplemented by reference TRBV7-3 and TRBJ1-1, the full variable domain reads GAGVSQTPSNKVTEKGKYVELRCDPISGHTALYWYRQSLGQGPEFLIYFQGTGAADDSGLPNDRFFAVRPEGSVSTLKIQRTERGDSAVYLCASSPTPPGQGAKSAFFGQGTRLTVV.